Listed here are 4 T cell receptor beta chains from one sample, sequenced in a study of T cell repertoires in cytomegalovirus infection. Each CDR3 protein gets one entry after TCRdb re-called the reads with MiXCR. The repertoire includes about 150,000 distinct CDR3 sequences, roughly a third of them detected once, and roughly half sits in the top ten. What these receptors recognize is not known. The sample here was CD8+ T cells from cultured PBMCs, taken from culture after CMV antigen stimulation. These receptors came from a human donor in good health (CMV status not recorded). Some clones in this sample may be carry-over from other donors' samples.

This clonotype was picked up a small number of times. This sequence joins TRBV7-4 and TRBJ1-6, with 7 nucleotides matching TRBD1. From germline, CDR1 is SGHVT and CDR2 SQSDAQ. There are 17 residues in the CDR3. V gave up 1 base and J gave up 5 bases; unmatched junction bases: 8. The CDR3 coding sequence is TGTGCCAGCAGCTTAGGGGGCCCCGGGACAGATAATTCACCCCTCCACTTT. It yields the protein CASSLGGPGTDNSPLHF.

The genes are TRBV5-6 and TRBJ2-2; no firm D call. Germline CDR1 SGHDT, CDR2 YYEEEE. The CDR3 loop spans 14 amino acids. V was clipped by 1 base and J by 0 bases, with 4 bases between them. Written as DNA, the CDR3 is TGTGCCAGCAGCTTGACTTCGAACACCGGGGAGCTGTTTTTT. Encoded protein: CASSLTSNTGELFF. Combining the CDR3 with reference TRBV5-6 and TRBJ2-2 gives the whole variable domain DAGVTQSPTHLIKTRGQQVTLRCSPKSGHDTVSWYQQALGQGPQFIFQYYEEEERQRGNFPDRFSGHQFPNYSSELNVNALLLGDSALYLCASSLTSNTGELFFGEGSRLTVL.

CDR3 bases: TGTGCCAGCAGCCCTCAATTTCTGCAGCAACAGCCCCAGCATTTT. It is translated as CASSPQFLQQQPQHF. This chain links TRBV6-1 with TRBJ1-5; unclear D gene. V was trimmed by 6 bases and J by 7 bases, leaving 19 bases between them. Germline V lookup: CDR1 MNHNS, CDR2 SASEGT. The CDR3 is 15 residues long.

This clonotype was found many times. The V and J genes are TRBV25-1 and TRBJ1-3; a weak D match, TRBD1 (6 bases). Trimming left V 3 bases short and J 0 bases short, with 12 bases between. Germline assignment: CDR1 MGHDK and CDR2 SYGVNS. The CDR3 has 16 amino acids. CDR3 protein: CASSEPTGLSGNTIYF. DNA of the CDR3: TGTGCCAGCAGTGAGCCGACAGGTCTCTCTGGAAACACCATATATTTT.